This T cell receptor beta chain was identified in a study of T cell changes during pregnancy in multiple sclerosis. In its sample, this clone was seen a few times. Losses at the gene ends were 3 bases for V and 1 base for J; bases not matched to a gene: 5. This CDR3 has 15 amino acids. Germline loops: CDR1 SGHRS, CDR2 YFSETQ. Repertoires were generated with immunoSEQ multiplex PCR, while TCRdb's copy carries only in-frame clones and drops some. The sample comprises about 59,000 clones, 90% of which are singletons, and approximately 0.91% rests with the top ten. This material consisted of peripheral blood, taken in the first trimester of pregnancy. The rearrangement links TRBV5-1 to TRBJ1-1; 8 bases fit TRBD1. This clonotype was obtained from a female donor in good health, enrolled as a control in a pregnancy study. The CDR3 spells CASSSSGTGNTEAFF. The CDR3 nucleotides are TGCGCCAGCAGCTCGTCCGGGACAGGGAACACTGAAGCTTTCTTT.